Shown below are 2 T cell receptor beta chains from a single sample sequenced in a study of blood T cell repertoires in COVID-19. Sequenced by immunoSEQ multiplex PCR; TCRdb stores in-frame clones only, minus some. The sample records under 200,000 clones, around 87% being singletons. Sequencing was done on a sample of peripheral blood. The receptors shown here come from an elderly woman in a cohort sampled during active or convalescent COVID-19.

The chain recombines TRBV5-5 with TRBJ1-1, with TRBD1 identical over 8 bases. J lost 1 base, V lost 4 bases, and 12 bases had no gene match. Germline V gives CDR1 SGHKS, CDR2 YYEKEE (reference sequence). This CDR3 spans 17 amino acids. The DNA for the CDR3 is TGTGCCAGCAGCCTTCTTGGACAGGGTAGAACGAACACTGAAGCTTTCTTT. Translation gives CASSLLGQGRTNTEAFF.

The CDR3 sequence: CASSPDPGVDNEQFF. Written as DNA, the CDR3 is TGTGCCAGCAGTCCAGACCCGGGGGTGGACAATGAGCAGTTCTTC. This rearrangement joins TRBV6-5 to TRBJ2-1; D is perhaps TRBD2 (6 bases). Per germline, CDR1 MNHEY and CDR2 SVGAGI. Trimming shortened V by 5 bases and J by 5 bases, and 16 bases separated the two germline ends. This CDR3 is built from 15 residues.